A selection of T cell receptor beta chains follows, all from one sample in a study of blood T cell repertoires in COVID-19. Measured with immunoSEQ multiplex PCR; TCRdb has only the in-frame clones, and not every one. The table has around 250,000 clones, roughly 84% seen once. Sequenced sample: PBMCs or T cells enriched from blood (not recorded which). The receptors originated from a woman in her forties or fifties who had been exposed to COVID-19. The CDR3 runs from the conserved cysteine through the conserved F or W. D genes are given only for firm matches. Clone sizes are given selectively: once, few, many, or a class where the clone is expanded.

V gene	clone size	J gene	D gene	CDR3 protein	CDR3 DNA
TRBV10-1	few	TRBJ2-2	NA	CASSGGIEAGELFF	TGCGCCAGCAGTGGCGGGATCGAAGCCGGGGAGCTGTTTTTT
TRBV6-5	NA	TRBJ1-1	TRBD1	CASSPSRQGQAFF	TGTGCCAGCAGTCCCTCCCGACAGGGACAAGCTTTCTTT
TRBV15	NA	TRBJ1-1	TRBD1	CATSRAPRTGRYTEAFF	TGTGCCACCAGCAGAGCCCCCCGGACAGGGAGGTACACTGAAGCTTTCTTT
TRBV18	NA	TRBJ1-2	TRBD1	CASSPGTVGYTF	TGTGCCAGCTCACCAGGGACAGTAGGCTACACCTTC
TRBV7-2	many	TRBJ1-2	NA	CASSLGQGVDGYTF	TGTGCCAGCAGCCTCGGGCAGGGCGTGGATGGCTACACCTTC
TRBV3-1/TRBV3-2	NA	TRBJ2-1	NA	CASSQEGGLLNSYNEQFF	TGTGCCAGCAGCCAAGAAGGTGGGCTTCTGAACTCCTACAATGAGCAGTTCTTC
TRBV7-2	NA	TRBJ2-5	TRBD2	CASSLRVIRGGAQIETQYF	TGTGCCAGCAGCTTAAGAGTCATTCGCGGGGGGGCGCAGATAGAGACCCAGTACTTC
TRBV3-1/TRBV3-2	once	TRBJ1-1	NA	CASSPRRQAGASKNTEAFF	TGTGCCAGCAGCCCAAGAAGGCAGGCTGGGGCATCTAAGAACACTGAAGCTTTCTTT
TRBV27	NA	TRBJ2-2	NA	CASSLGQGSGELFF	TGTGCCAGCAGTTTGGGGCAGGGGTCCGGGGAGCTGTTTTTT
TRBV3-1/TRBV3-2	once	TRBJ2-2	NA	CASSQDIHTGELFF	TGTGCCAGCAGCCAAGATATTCACACCGGGGAGCTGTTTTTT
TRBV11-2	few	TRBJ2-7	TRBD1	CASSSPGTGPEEQYF	TGTGCCAGCAGCTCTCCCGGGACAGGGCCAGAGGAGCAGTACTTC
TRBV3-1/TRBV3-2	NA	TRBJ1-5	TRBD1	CASSQQTGGYDQPQHF	TGTGCCAGCAGCCAACAGACAGGGGGCTACGATCAGCCCCAGCATTTT
TRBV3-1/TRBV3-2	many	TRBJ1-2	NA	CASTHWASNYGYTF	TGTGCCAGCACGCACTGGGCCTCTAACTATGGCTACACCTTC
TRBV5-4	once	TRBJ1-2	NA	CASSSRQGTNYGYTF	TGTGCCAGCAGCTCCCGGCAGGGAACCAACTATGGCTACACCTTC
TRBV28	NA	TRBJ1-1	NA	CASSAPRERIQAFF	TGTGCCAGCAGTGCCCCCCGGGAGAGAATACAAGCTTTCTTT
TRBV29-1	NA	TRBJ1-1	NA	CSVHGDMNTEAFF	TGCAGCGTTCACGGGGACATGAACACTGAAGCTTTCTTT
TRBV2	many	TRBJ1-5	NA	CASNEVGNQPQHF	TGTGCCAGCAACGAGGTGGGCAATCAGCCCCAGCATTTT
TRBV18	NA	TRBJ1-5	NA	CASSPSYRNDQPQHF	TGTGCCAGCTCACCGTCTTACAGGAACGATCAGCCCCAGCATTTT
TRBV24-1	NA	TRBJ2-1	TRBD1	CATSDGPGQPFF	TGTGCCACCAGTGATGGACCGGGACAGCCGTTCTTC
TRBV12-3/TRBV12-4	NA	TRBJ1-1	NA	CAIRYLGNTEAFF	TGTGCTATACGGTATCTAGGGAACACTGAAGCTTTCTTT
TRBV12-3/TRBV12-4	NA	TRBJ1-2	NA	CASSLRGGGYTF	TGTGCCAGCAGCCTCCGAGGAGGTGGCTACACCTTC
TRBV4-3	NA	TRBJ1-1	NA	CASSQEGEGEAFF	TGCGCCAGCAGCCAAGAGGGGGAGGGCGAAGCTTTCTTT
TRBV7-8	NA	TRBJ1-4	TRBD1	CASSHQSGTDEKLFF	TGTGCCAGCAGCCACCAGTCCGGGACAGATGAAAAACTGTTTTTT
TRBV5-1	NA	TRBJ1-2	TRBD1	CASSLEMLQGGNYGYTF	TGCGCCAGCAGCTTGGAGATGTTACAGGGGGGGAACTATGGCTACACCTTC
TRBV7-8	NA	TRBJ2-1	TRBD2	CASSLVPSGGASYNEQFF	TGTGCCAGCAGCTTAGTCCCTAGCGGGGGGGCTTCATACAATGAGCAGTTCTTC
TRBV28	NA	TRBJ2-1	TRBD1	CASSFRGTGYTEQFF	TGTGCCAGCAGTTTCAGAGGGACAGGGTACACTGAGCAGTTCTTC
TRBV7-6	few	TRBJ2-3	TRBD2	CASSLGPSGGTNTQYF	TGTGCCAGCAGCTTAGGTCCTAGCGGGGGGACGAATACGCAGTATTTT
TRBV19	NA	TRBJ1-2	NA	CASSRTADGYTF	TGTGCCAGTAGTAGGACAGCGGATGGCTACACCTTC
TRBV29-1	many	TRBJ1-2	NA	CSVQQGQAGYTF	TGCAGCGTCCAACAGGGCCAGGCTGGCTACACCTTC
TRBV6-1	NA	TRBJ1-2	TRBD1	CASSEAGQRYGYTF	TGTGCCAGCAGTGAAGCGGGACAGCGCTATGGCTACACCTTC
TRBV19	NA	TRBJ2-7	NA	CASSHNRGAGEQYF	TGTGCCAGTAGTCATAATCGTGGTGCCGGCGAGCAGTACTTC
TRBV28	NA	TRBJ2-3	TRBD2	CASSLYPLSGGGTDTQYF	TGTGCCAGCAGCCTTTACCCCCTTAGCGGGGGAGGTACAGATACGCAGTATTTT
TRBV9	NA	TRBJ1-1	NA	CASSVDRVDTEAFF	TGTGCCAGCAGCGTAGATCGGGTTGACACTGAAGCTTTCTTT
TRBV7-2	NA	TRBJ2-2	NA	CASSLSLTGELFF	TGTGCCAGCAGCTTATCTCTCACCGGGGAGCTGTTTTTT
TRBV6-4	NA	TRBJ1-6	NA	CASSQGSYNSPLHF	TGTGCCAGCAGCCAGGGCTCCTATAATTCACCCCTCCACTTT
TRBV7-9	NA	TRBJ2-1	TRBD2	CASSPELAGAYNEQFF	TGTGCCAGCAGCCCCGAACTAGCGGGGGCCTACAATGAGCAGTTCTTC
TRBV7-6	NA	TRBJ1-1	NA	CASSLASTGEAFF	TGTGCCAGCAGCTTAGCCTCGACTGGTGAAGCTTTCTTT
TRBV28	NA	TRBJ2-5	TRBD1	CASSGRDRGRETQYF	TGTGCCAGCAGTGGCCGGGACAGGGGGCGAGAGACCCAGTACTTC
TRBV7-2	NA	TRBJ2-1	NA	CAILSGNNEQFF	TGTGCCATCCTTAGCGGCAACAATGAGCAGTTCTTC
TRBV6-5	NA	TRBJ1-2	TRBD1	CASCYKGATGGYTF	TGTGCCAGCTGCTATAAGGGGGCGACAGGCGGCTACACCTTC
TRBV9	NA	TRBJ1-2	NA	CASSVASPELYGYTF	TGTGCCAGCAGCGTAGCTAGTCCGGAGCTGTATGGCTACACCTTC
TRBV11-1	NA	TRBJ2-1	TRBD1	CASSRPGTGSRNEQFF	TGTGCCAGCAGCCGTCCCGGGACAGGTTCGCGAAATGAGCAGTTCTTC
TRBV19	NA	TRBJ1-6	TRBD1	CASSLGTGGRSYNSPLHF	TGTGCCAGTAGTCTGGGGACAGGGGGACGCTCCTATAATTCACCCCTCCACTTT
TRBV5-1	once	TRBJ2-1	NA	CASSREPAYNEQFF	TGCGCCAGCAGCCGGGAGCCCGCTTACAATGAGCAGTTCTTC
TRBV6-4	NA	TRBJ1-1	NA	CASSTGARGTEAFF	TGTGCCAGCAGTACTGGGGCGCGGGGAACTGAAGCTTTCTTT
TRBV9	NA	TRBJ2-7	NA	CASSPTGGPYEQYF	TGTGCCAGCAGCCCCACCGGGGGGCCCTACGAGCAGTACTTC
TRBV6-1	NA	TRBJ1-2	NA	CASSESDYGYTF	TGTGCCAGCAGTGAAAGCGACTATGGCTACACCTTC
TRBV9	NA	TRBJ2-2	NA	CASSAANTGELFF	TGTGCCAGCAGCGCCGCGAACACCGGGGAGCTGTTTTTT